Sequencing of this TCR beta chain was carried out in a study of blood T cell repertoires in COVID-19. The wider study: The United States, Italy and Spain were the sources of the acute and convalescent COVID-19 samples.

Participants reported their clinical history, and cohort assignment relied on those reports. Individuals in the exposed group had encountered a COVID-19 case within 2 weeks preceding study entry. How the authors handled the data: Estimates of nucleated cell counts were drawn from the amplification of reference gene primers. Profiled with immunoSEQ multiplex PCR; TCRdb holds only in-frame clones, not every one. The D gene and trimming were derived from the DNA, and the V and J assignments and clone size from that table. The sample includes roughly 400,000 clones, nearly 90% of them seen just once. This clonotype was sampled from a woman between 18 and 29 years old who had been exposed to COVID-19. Sequencing used PBMCs or T cells enriched from blood (not recorded which).

CDR3 loop: CASRDWNLETQYF. CDR3 bases: TGCGCCAGCAGGGACTGGAATTTGGAGACCCAGTACTTC. The J gene is TRBJ2-5, the V gene TRBV10-2, with a weak D call TRBD2 (5 bases). V shed 6 bases and J shed 5 bases, with 13 bases lying between them. CDR3 size: 13 residues. Germline assignment: CDR1 WSHSY and CDR2 SAAADI.